The clone carrying this T cell receptor (beta chain) showed up just a few times. Its antigen is unidentified. This may arise from a read error, as a much more abundant clone is one base away. TCRdb independently ran MiXCR on the multiplex PCR reads; one entry per CDR3 protein. This table holds around 190,000 distinct CDR3 sequences, roughly a third found once. The data derive from a study of breast tumors, draining lymph nodes, adjacent tissues. The study, taken as a whole, reports: Most tumor T cells seemingly derive from lymph node, then expand in tumor. Compared with basal-like, luminal-like tumors shared significantly more repertoire with nontumor tissue.

This CDR3 spans 15 amino acids. With 7 bases clipped from V and 7 bases from J, the junction kept 12 bases outside the gene matches. Breast cancer patients provided tissue from their axillary draining lymph nodes. Source material: axillary lymph node tissue. This receptor was identified in a female donor with breast cancer. Some clones in this sample may be carry-over from other donors' samples. The V and J genes are TRBV12-3 or TRBV12-4 and TRBJ2-5, with TRBD2 matching over 10 bases. Here the CDR3 DNA reads TGTGCCAGCATGAGCGTAGCGGGGGGCGGGGGGACCCAGTACTTC. It yields the protein CASMSVAGGGGTQYF.